Listed below are T cell receptor beta chains from one sample, sequenced in a study of shared clonotypes between healthy human individuals. Clones were sequenced by immunoSEQ multiplex PCR, and TCRdb holds only the in-frame ones, with some missing. Of about 960,000 clones in the sample, 60% to 85% were seen once. The specimen was memory CD4+ T cells sorted from blood. The receptors come from a man aged 18 to 30 in good health. The CDR3 runs from the conserved cysteine through the conserved F or W. Each record gives: V gene, J gene, D gene, clone size, CDR3 DNA, CDR3 protein. A D gene is named only where the DNA matches it firmly. Clone size is given for some rows only: seen once, a few or many times, or a class if the clone is expanded.

v_gene: TRBV7-2
j_gene: TRBJ1-3
d_gene: TRBD1
abundance: -
CDR3nt: TGTGCCAGCAGCTTAGCCGGGACAGGGAGAAACACCATATATTTT
CDR3aa: CASSLAGTGRNTIYF

v_gene: TRBV27
j_gene: TRBJ1-1
d_gene: TRBD1
abundance: -
CDR3nt: TGTGCCAGCAGTCGCACAGGGGGCACTGAAGCTTTCTTT
CDR3aa: CASSRTGGTEAFF

v_gene: TRBV4-2
j_gene: TRBJ1-6
d_gene: -
abundance: -
CDR3nt: TGTGCCAGCAGCCAAGAGCCTGGCAGAGAGAATTCACCCCTCCACTTT
CDR3aa: CASSQEPGRENSPLHF

v_gene: TRBV4-3
j_gene: TRBJ2-7
d_gene: TRBD2
abundance: -
CDR3nt: TGCGCCAGCAGCCAAGAACTGGGACTAGCGGGTCTATCCTACGAGCAGTACTTC
CDR3aa: CASSQELGLAGLSYEQYF

v_gene: TRBV27
j_gene: TRBJ2-2
d_gene: -
abundance: -
CDR3nt: TGTGCCAGCGGGGTGTTAGCGAACACCGGGGAGCTGTTTTTT
CDR3aa: CASGVLANTGELFF

v_gene: TRBV21-1
j_gene: TRBJ1-2
d_gene: -
abundance: -
CDR3nt: TGTGCCAGCAGCAAACCCCACAGAGGGTATGGCTACACCTTC
CDR3aa: CASSKPHRGYGYTF

v_gene: TRBV7-9
j_gene: TRBJ1-1
d_gene: -
abundance: few
CDR3nt: TGTGCCAGCAGCTTAGATTTCGCTGAAGCTTTCTTT
CDR3aa: CASSLDFAEAFF

v_gene: TRBV10-3
j_gene: TRBJ2-7
d_gene: -
abundance: -
CDR3nt: TGTGCCATCAGTGAGTCGAACCAACGGGCTGGAAGGGCCTACGAGCAGTACTTC
CDR3aa: CAISESNQRAGRAYEQYF

v_gene: TRBV28
j_gene: TRBJ2-2
d_gene: TRBD2
abundance: -
CDR3nt: TGTGCCAGCAGCGCGGGACTAGCGGGACCGGGAGGGAAGATGTTTTTT
CDR3aa: CASSAGLAGPGGKMFF

v_gene: TRBV30
j_gene: TRBJ2-2
d_gene: -
abundance: -
CDR3nt: TGTGCCTCATCCCCCCCCCGGGGGGCCCTTAACACCGGGGAGCTGTTTTTT
CDR3aa: CASSPPRGALNTGELFF

v_gene: TRBV5-1
j_gene: TRBJ1-2
d_gene: TRBD1
abundance: -
CDR3nt: TGCGCCAGCAGCTTCGGACAGGGGGGATCCTATGGCTACACCTTC
CDR3aa: CASSFGQGGSYGYTF

v_gene: TRBV2
j_gene: TRBJ2-5
d_gene: TRBD2
abundance: -
CDR3nt: TGTGCCAGCACTACGACTAGCGGGGGAGGGGGAGAGACCCAGTACTTC
CDR3aa: CASTTTSGGGGETQYF

v_gene: TRBV27
j_gene: TRBJ1-1
d_gene: -
abundance: -
CDR3nt: TGTGCCAGCAGTTCCTACTCACGGGGGGGGCGCACTGAAGCTTTCTTT
CDR3aa: CASSSYSRGGRTEAFF

v_gene: TRBV5-6
j_gene: TRBJ1-2
d_gene: TRBD1
abundance: -
CDR3nt: TGTGCCAGCAGCTTGGACAGGGGAGGCGGCTACACCTTC
CDR3aa: CASSLDRGGGYTF